The rows below give T cell receptor beta chains drawn from one sample of a study of blood T cells in healthy people across ages. TCRdb analysed the 5' RACE reads with MiXCR anew, one entry per CDR3 protein. This table holds hundreds of thousands of distinct CDR3 sequences, approximately 52% found once. The material sequenced was blood. The receptors originated from an elderly woman in good health. CDR3s include the opening cysteine and the closing phenylalanine or tryptophan. The D gene is left open where the match is weak. Some rows have no size entry. The others give once, few or many, or a class for an expanded clone.

v_gene	d_gene	abundance	j_gene	CDR3aa	CDR3nt
TRBV6-1	.	.	TRBJ1-5	CASSGHTLNQPQHF	TGTGCCAGCAGTGGGCATACGTTGAATCAGCCCCAGCATTTT
TRBV7-2	.	.	TRBJ2-5	CASSRSEGLQETQYF	TGTGCCAGCAGCCGGTCGGAGGGGTTGCAAGAGACCCAGTACTTC
TRBV20-1	.	few	TRBJ1-5	CSARVLDSNQPQHF	TGCAGTGCTAGAGTTCTTGATAGCAATCAGCCCCAGCATTTT
TRBV5-1	TRBD2	once	TRBJ2-5	CASSEGTRRETQYF	TGCGCCAGCAGCGAGGGGACTAGGCGGGAGACCCAGTACTTC
TRBV7-2	.	.	TRBJ2-7	CASSPPRAGHYNEQYF	TGTGCCAGCAGCCCGCCCCGGGCGGGCCACTACAATGAGCAGTACTTC
TRBV25-1	TRBD2	many	TRBJ2-1	CASSDSELAGGVSYNEQFF	TGTGCCAGCAGTGATAGTGAACTAGCGGGGGGGGTCTCCTACAATGAGCAGTTCTTC
TRBV12-3/TRBV12-4	.	many	TRBJ1-4	CASLRDGGEKLFF	TGTGCCAGCCTCCGGGACGGGGGTGAAAAACTGTTTTTT
TRBV20-1	.	once	TRBJ2-7	CSVHRDSYEQYF	TGCAGTGTGCACCGGGACTCCTACGAGCAGTACTTC
TRBV7-9	.	.	TRBJ1-6	CASSLAGGSANSPLHF	TGTGCCAGCAGCTTAGCAGGGGGATCCGCTAATTCACCCCTCCACTTT
TRBV11-2	.	.	TRBJ2-1	CASSSRLGGRQFF	TGTGCCAGCAGCTCCCGGCTGGGGGGTAGGCAGTTCTTC
TRBV29-1	.	many	TRBJ1-2	CSVAGWDYGYTF	TGCAGCGTTGCAGGGTGGGACTATGGCTACACCTTC
TRBV6-6	.	.	TRBJ1-5	CASRLGTVSNQPQHF	TGTGCCAGCAGGCTCGGGACGGTTAGCAATCAGCCCCAGCATTTT
TRBV20-1	TRBD2	once	TRBJ2-7	CSARGVSAGAGYEQYF	TGCAGTGCTAGAGGTGTATCAGCGGGAGCGGGTTACGAGCAGTACTTC
TRBV6-1	TRBD1	.	TRBJ1-5	CASTRPRGRHSNQPQHF	TGTGCCAGCACCCGGCCCAGGGGGAGGCATAGCAATCAGCCCCAGCATTTT
TRBV12-5	.	.	TRBJ1-2	CASGPSGTNYGYTF	TGTGCTAGTGGACCCTCGGGTACTAACTATGGCTACACCTTC
TRBV12-3/TRBV12-4	.	many	TRBJ2-7	CASNLRGRSLSEQYF	TGTGCCAGCAATTTGAGGGGACGCTCCCTCTCCGAGCAGTACTTC
TRBV5-1	.	many	TRBJ2-3	CASSLASPGDTQYF	TGCGCCAGCAGCTTGGCCTCACCGGGGGATACGCAGTATTTT
TRBV5-1	.	.	TRBJ2-1	CASSLEQGSSYNEQFF	TGCGCCAGCAGCTTGGAGCAGGGGAGCTCCTACAATGAGCAGTTCTTC